This TCR beta chain was recorded in a study of T cells in Graves' hyperthyroidism and ophthalmopathy. Study details: Before any treatment, at initial diagnosis, peripheral blood was collected.

Concerning this clonotype itself: No antigen is known for it.

The CDR3 consists of 14 residues. Germline values: CDR1 LGHDT, CDR2 YNNKEL (reference sequence). The V end lost 7 bases, the J end lost 1 base, and 10 bases lay between the germline ends. Patients with uncontrolled infections, other autoimmune diseases, pregnancy or lactation were excluded. Points from the study as a whole: Ophthalmopathy was separated from stable hyperthyroidism by a 13 V-J model.

TCR beta CDR3 regions were amplified from RNA. The HTBI primer set was used in a first-round RT-PCR of the TCR CDR3. One entry per CDR3 protein results from TCRdb running MiXCR on the multiplex PCR reads. This table has 490,000 or so distinct CDR3 sequences, roughly 22% appearing once. J is TRBJ2-2 and V is TRBV3-1; D is uncertain. The sequence was collected from a woman between 65 and 79 years old with Graves' ophthalmopathy. Sequencing was done on a sample of blood. The CDR3 is CASNNRLNTGELFF. In DNA form, the CDR3 reads TGTGCCAGCAATAACAGATTGAACACCGGGGAGCTGTTTTTT.